These 25 T cell receptor beta chains were all obtained from the same sample, sequenced in a study of shared clonotypes between healthy human individuals. Assay used: immunoSEQ multiplex PCR; TCRdb lists only in-frame clones, some missing. The repertoire consists of 300,000 or so clones, with less than 85% occurring once and the leading ten covering under 13%. The sequencing input was memory CD4+ T cells sorted from blood. Subset defined: CD45RA-negative fraction. The source of these receptors is a man aged 25 to 45 in good health.

V usage is TRBV7-2 and J usage is TRBJ2-7, with D uncertain. The germline V and J ends were trimmed by 5 bases and 1 base, with 12 bases remaining between them. The germline V gene has CDR1 SGHTA and CDR2 FQGNSA. This CDR3 spans 14 amino acids. CDR3 coding DNA: TGTGCCAGCAGCCCCAACGCCGTTTCCTACGAGCAGTACTTC. Translated: CASSPNAVSYEQYF.

This chain joins TRBV21-1 and TRBJ2-5; the D segment call TRBD1 is taken from the table without a DNA check. TRBV21-1 is described as a pseudogene. The CDR3 is 16 amino acids. The CDR3 reads CASSKVGGQSKETQYF. In DNA, the CDR3 is TGTGCCAGCAGCAAAGTAGGAGGACAGAGTAAAGAGACCCAGTACTTC.

V gene TRBV4-1 combines with J gene TRBJ2-2; the D is unclear. The germline V and J ends were trimmed by 0 bases and 2 bases, with 7 bases remaining between them. Germline assignment: CDR1 MGHRA and CDR2 YSYEKL. This CDR3 region has 15 residues. CDR3 sequence reads: CASSQDISNTGELFF. The CDR3 nucleotides are TGCGCCAGCAGCCAAGATATTTCAAACACCGGGGAGCTGTTTTTT.

V and J are TRBV4-1 and TRBJ2-3; 9 nucleotides match TRBD1. The ends lost 0 bases at V and 1 base at J; junction bases unmatched: 2. Per germline, CDR1 MGHRA and CDR2 YSYEKL. This CDR3 has 16 amino acids. The CDR3 DNA sequence: TGCGCCAGCAGCCAAGAGAACAGGGGGCGCACAGATACGCAGTATTTT. Its translation is CASSQENRGRTDTQYF.

In this sample, this clone turned up a few times. The chain uses TRBV6-5 and TRBJ1-4; D is unresolved. The CDR3 covers 14 residues. Germline V CDR1 and CDR2: MNHEY, SVGAGI. V dropped 5 bases and J dropped 6 bases, with 13 bases sitting between them. This CDR3 is CASSRHLIYEKLFF. CDR3 DNA sequence: TGTGCCAGCAGTCGACACCTCATTTATGAAAAACTGTTTTTT.

CDR3 loop: CASSLQGTDTQYF. CDR3 DNA sequence: TGCGCCAGCAGTTTACAGGGGACAGATACGCAGTATTTT. The chain carries TRBV5-1 and TRBJ2-3; 7 nucleotides line up with TRBD1. The CDR3 covers 13 residues. J gave up 3 bases and V 5 bases, and 3 bases lay outside the gene matches. Looked up from germline, CDR1 is SGHRS and CDR2 is YFSETQ.

The chain uses TRBV9 and TRBJ2-3; TRBD2 matches at 10 bases. Unmatched junction bases numbered 5, after V lost 0 bases and J lost 1 base. The CDR3 contains 17 residues. Germline values: CDR1 SGDLS, CDR2 YYNGEE. CDR3 sequence: CASSVGLAGLRTDTQYF. The CDR3, as DNA: TGTGCCAGCAGCGTAGGACTAGCGGGTCTCCGCACAGATACGCAGTATTTT. Based on the CDR3 plus reference TRBV9 and TRBJ2-3, the full variable domain is DSGVTQTPKHLITATGQRVTLRCSPRSGDLSVYWYQQSLDQGLQFLIQYYNGEERAKGNILERFSAQQFPDLHSELNLSSLELGDSALYFCASSVGLAGLRTDTQYFGPGTRLTVL.

The chain combines TRBV6-1 with TRBJ2-7; D could derive from TRBD1 or TRBD2 (5 bases each). V was clipped by 6 bases and J by 0 bases, with 15 bases between them. The CDR3 has 15 amino acids. Germline CDR1 reads MNHNS; CDR2 reads SASEGT. CDR3 DNA: TGTGCCAGCAGCCTTAGTCGGGACGCCTCCTACGAGCAGTACTTC. This translates into CASSLSRDASYEQYF.

Regarding this clone: An end of the junction does not agree with germline; a read error may underlie this. The chain uses TRBV7-9 and TRBJ2-3; 7 bases line up with TRBD2. The CDR3 runs 12 residues. Germline values: CDR1 SEHNR, CDR2 FQNEAQ (reference sequence). In DNA, the CDR3 is TGTGCCAGCAGCCTAGCCCGCGGGAGTCTGTATTTT. This sequence encodes CASSLARGSLYF.

V gene TRBV19 combines with J gene TRBJ1-1; D might be TRBD1 (5 bases). V gave up 1 base and J gave up 9 bases, with 15 bases separating them. The CDR3 sequence is 14 residues long. Germline V gene sequence: CDR1 LNHDA, CDR2 SQIVND (reference sequence). Here the CDR3 reads CASSIGRRGLQAFF. CDR3 nucleotides: TGTGCCAGTAGTATAGGCAGGAGGGGCCTTCAAGCTTTCTTT.

Of note for this clone: No DNA is shown, since the ends of the CDR3 on it are uncertain; the CDR3 is the one TCRdb lists. The V gene is TRBV21-1, the J gene TRBJ1-4; TRBD1, as called in the table, went unchecked against the DNA. TRBV21-1 is flagged as a pseudogene. The length of the CDR3 is 17 amino acids, counting both ends. The CDR3: CASGKVIWGTGNEKLFF.

The chain joins TRBV6-1 to TRBJ1-4; D is unclear. The CDR3 is 15 amino acids. V lost 2 bases, J lost 8 bases, and 15 bases lay in between. In germline, CDR1 is MNHNS, CDR2 SASEGT. The CDR3 here is CASSELWENGEKLFF. The CDR3 nucleotides are TGTGCCAGCAGTGAACTTTGGGAAAATGGGGAAAAACTGTTTTTT.

This clone showed up just once. Here the CDR3 reads CASSQESGPAGEQYF. CDR3 nucleotide sequence: TGCGCCAGCAGCCAAGAGAGCGGACCCGCGGGGGAGCAGTACTTC. The gene calls are TRBV4-3 and TRBJ2-7, with D possibly being TRBD2 (6 bases). The CDR3 totals 15 residues. Germline CDR1 is LGHNA and CDR2 is YSLEER. V was shortened by 0 bases and J by 7 bases, with 16 bases between the two germline ends.

J is TRBJ2-7 and V is TRBV7-3; D perhaps matches TRBD1 (5 bases). The CDR3 length is 15 residues. Trimming cost V 1 base and J 0 bases, with 10 bases left between them. Per the germline V gene, CDR1 is SGHTA and CDR2 is FQGTGA. CDR3 bases: TGTGCCAGCAGCTTAAGAGGTGGGGCCTCCTACGAGCAGTACTTC. It codes for CASSLRGGASYEQYF.

The chain employs TRBV9 and TRBJ2-2; D is ambiguous. V was shortened by 0 bases and J by 6 bases, with 6 bases between the two germline ends. Germline CDR1 reads SGDLS; CDR2 reads YYNGEE. The CDR3 has 13 amino acids. The CDR3 sequence is CASSVDLAGELFF. The CDR3 DNA reads TGTGCCAGCAGCGTAGACCTTGCCGGGGAGCTGTTTTTT. The complete variable domain, with remaining parts taken from reference TRBV9 and TRBJ2-2, reads DSGVTQTPKHLITATGQRVTLRCSPRSGDLSVYWYQQSLDQGLQFLIQYYNGEERAKGNILERFSAQQFPDLHSELNLSSLELGDSALYFCASSVDLAGELFFGEGSRLTVL.

The CDR3 sequence is CASSPTDRVETQYF. The CDR3 DNA reads as TGTGCCAGCAGCCCCACAGACAGGGTTGAGACCCAGTACTTC. This rearrangement joins TRBV11-3 to TRBJ2-5; 7 positions match TRBD1. This CDR3 has 14 residues. V was pared by 5 bases and J by 5 bases, with 8 bases of the junction left unmatched. Germline V CDR1 and CDR2: SGHNT, YENEEA.

The chain is built from TRBV27 and TRBJ1-1, with D uncertain. Germline CDR1 reads MNHEY; CDR2 reads SMNVEV (reference sequence). V was trimmed by 3 bases and J by 1 base, leaving 12 bases between them. The CDR3 extends over 15 amino acids. Here the CDR3 DNA reads TGTGCCAGCAGTTTTGTCCCGGCGGGGAACACTGAAGCTTTCTTT. Protein product: CASSFVPAGNTEAFF.

V and J are TRBV14 and TRBJ2-7, with 9 bases identical to TRBD1. With 4 bases clipped from V and 1 base from J, the junction kept 5 bases outside the gene matches. CDR3 size: 15 residues. The germline V gene encodes CDR1 SGHDN and CDR2 FVKESK. The CDR3 DNA is TGTGCCAGCAGCCCATTCGACAGGGGGTCCTACGAGCAGTACTTC. Protein: CASSPFDRGSYEQYF.

The rearrangement uses TRBV28 and TRBJ1-2; no definite D call. Germline V lookup: CDR1 MDHEN, CDR2 SYDVKM. CDR3 length: 14 amino acids. Trimming pared 7 bases from V and 1 base from J, leaving 13 bases between. The CDR3 nucleotides read TGTGCCAGCACCGTGGGCCCCTTTAACTATGGCTACACCTTC. Amino acid sequence: CASTVGPFNYGYTF.

This clone was counted a single time. The rearrangement links TRBV5-6 to TRBJ2-2, with TRBD2 matching over 11 bases. This CDR3 has 15 amino acids. Unmatched junction bases numbered 6, after V lost 5 bases and J lost 6 bases. The germline CDR1 and CDR2 sequences are SGHDT and YYEEEE. The CDR3 sequence: CASSSSGRSPGELFF. DNA for the CDR3: TGTGCCAGCAGTTCTAGCGGGAGGAGTCCCGGGGAGCTGTTTTTT. Combining the CDR3 with reference TRBV5-6 and TRBJ2-2 gives the whole variable domain DAGVTQSPTHLIKTRGQQVTLRCSPKSGHDTVSWYQQALGQGPQFIFQYYEEEERQRGNFPDRFSGHQFPNYSSELNVNALLLGDSALYLCASSSSGRSPGELFFGEGSRLTVL.

This chain links TRBV6-6 with TRBJ2-7; possible D gene TRBD1, 6 bases. There are 14 residues in the CDR3. V lost 7 bases, J lost 4 bases, and 17 bases lay in between. The germline V gene encodes CDR1 MNHNY and CDR2 SVGAGI (reference sequence). The CDR3 is CASTSGQGWYEQYF. The DNA for the CDR3 is TGTGCCAGCACCTCGGGACAAGGTTGGTACGAGCAGTACTTC.

This chain connects TRBV28 to TRBJ2-2; 15 bases fit TRBD2. Germline loops: CDR1 MDHEN, CDR2 SYDVKM. The CDR3 consists of 21 residues. V lost 5 bases and J lost 4; bases outside the gene matches: 17. Written as DNA, the CDR3 is TGTGCCAGCAGTCCACTTGGACTAGCGGGAGGGCCCTCAGGTGGCACCGGGGAGCTGTTTTTT. Protein product: CASSPLGLAGGPSGGTGELFF.

V and J are TRBV6-6 and TRBJ2-1; weak D call: TRBD2 (5 bases). Trimming removed 8 bases from V and 8 bases from J, with 7 bases in between. This CDR3 region has 10 residues. The germline CDR1 and CDR2 sequences are MNHNY and SVGAGI (reference sequence). This CDR3 is CASGRDEQFF. In DNA, the CDR3 is TGTGCCAGCGGGCGGGATGAGCAGTTCTTC.

The chain links TRBV5-5 to TRBJ2-7; TRBD1 is a possible D gene (6 bases). V lost 0 bases and J 2 bases, leaving 12 bases between the germline ends. From germline, CDR1 is SGHKS and CDR2 YYEKEE (reference sequence). The CDR3 runs 15 residues. The CDR3 nucleotides are TGTGCCAGCAGCTTGGCCCCGGGACATGCCTACGAGCAGTACTTC. As protein: CASSLAPGHAYEQYF.

About this clone itself: A much more abundant neighbour one base away suggests this may be a read error. The same CDR3 can be traced to other DNA sequences in this sample. V usage is TRBV5-1 and J usage is TRBJ2-5; D remains ambiguous. Trimming shortened V by 0 bases and J by 2 bases, and 11 bases separated the two germline ends. The germline V gene encodes CDR1 SGHRS and CDR2 YFSETQ. There are 15 residues in the CDR3. CDR3: CASSLGQTPQETQYF. For the CDR3, the DNA is TGCGCCAGCAGCTTGGGGCAGACACCTCAAGAGACCCAGTACTTC. Based on the CDR3 plus reference TRBV5-1 and TRBJ2-5, the full variable domain is KAGVTQTPRYLIKTRGQQVTLSCSPISGHRSVSWYQQTPGQGLQFLFEYFSETQRNKGNFPGRFSGRQFSNSRSEMNVSTLELGDSALYLCASSLGQTPQETQYFGPGTRLLVL.